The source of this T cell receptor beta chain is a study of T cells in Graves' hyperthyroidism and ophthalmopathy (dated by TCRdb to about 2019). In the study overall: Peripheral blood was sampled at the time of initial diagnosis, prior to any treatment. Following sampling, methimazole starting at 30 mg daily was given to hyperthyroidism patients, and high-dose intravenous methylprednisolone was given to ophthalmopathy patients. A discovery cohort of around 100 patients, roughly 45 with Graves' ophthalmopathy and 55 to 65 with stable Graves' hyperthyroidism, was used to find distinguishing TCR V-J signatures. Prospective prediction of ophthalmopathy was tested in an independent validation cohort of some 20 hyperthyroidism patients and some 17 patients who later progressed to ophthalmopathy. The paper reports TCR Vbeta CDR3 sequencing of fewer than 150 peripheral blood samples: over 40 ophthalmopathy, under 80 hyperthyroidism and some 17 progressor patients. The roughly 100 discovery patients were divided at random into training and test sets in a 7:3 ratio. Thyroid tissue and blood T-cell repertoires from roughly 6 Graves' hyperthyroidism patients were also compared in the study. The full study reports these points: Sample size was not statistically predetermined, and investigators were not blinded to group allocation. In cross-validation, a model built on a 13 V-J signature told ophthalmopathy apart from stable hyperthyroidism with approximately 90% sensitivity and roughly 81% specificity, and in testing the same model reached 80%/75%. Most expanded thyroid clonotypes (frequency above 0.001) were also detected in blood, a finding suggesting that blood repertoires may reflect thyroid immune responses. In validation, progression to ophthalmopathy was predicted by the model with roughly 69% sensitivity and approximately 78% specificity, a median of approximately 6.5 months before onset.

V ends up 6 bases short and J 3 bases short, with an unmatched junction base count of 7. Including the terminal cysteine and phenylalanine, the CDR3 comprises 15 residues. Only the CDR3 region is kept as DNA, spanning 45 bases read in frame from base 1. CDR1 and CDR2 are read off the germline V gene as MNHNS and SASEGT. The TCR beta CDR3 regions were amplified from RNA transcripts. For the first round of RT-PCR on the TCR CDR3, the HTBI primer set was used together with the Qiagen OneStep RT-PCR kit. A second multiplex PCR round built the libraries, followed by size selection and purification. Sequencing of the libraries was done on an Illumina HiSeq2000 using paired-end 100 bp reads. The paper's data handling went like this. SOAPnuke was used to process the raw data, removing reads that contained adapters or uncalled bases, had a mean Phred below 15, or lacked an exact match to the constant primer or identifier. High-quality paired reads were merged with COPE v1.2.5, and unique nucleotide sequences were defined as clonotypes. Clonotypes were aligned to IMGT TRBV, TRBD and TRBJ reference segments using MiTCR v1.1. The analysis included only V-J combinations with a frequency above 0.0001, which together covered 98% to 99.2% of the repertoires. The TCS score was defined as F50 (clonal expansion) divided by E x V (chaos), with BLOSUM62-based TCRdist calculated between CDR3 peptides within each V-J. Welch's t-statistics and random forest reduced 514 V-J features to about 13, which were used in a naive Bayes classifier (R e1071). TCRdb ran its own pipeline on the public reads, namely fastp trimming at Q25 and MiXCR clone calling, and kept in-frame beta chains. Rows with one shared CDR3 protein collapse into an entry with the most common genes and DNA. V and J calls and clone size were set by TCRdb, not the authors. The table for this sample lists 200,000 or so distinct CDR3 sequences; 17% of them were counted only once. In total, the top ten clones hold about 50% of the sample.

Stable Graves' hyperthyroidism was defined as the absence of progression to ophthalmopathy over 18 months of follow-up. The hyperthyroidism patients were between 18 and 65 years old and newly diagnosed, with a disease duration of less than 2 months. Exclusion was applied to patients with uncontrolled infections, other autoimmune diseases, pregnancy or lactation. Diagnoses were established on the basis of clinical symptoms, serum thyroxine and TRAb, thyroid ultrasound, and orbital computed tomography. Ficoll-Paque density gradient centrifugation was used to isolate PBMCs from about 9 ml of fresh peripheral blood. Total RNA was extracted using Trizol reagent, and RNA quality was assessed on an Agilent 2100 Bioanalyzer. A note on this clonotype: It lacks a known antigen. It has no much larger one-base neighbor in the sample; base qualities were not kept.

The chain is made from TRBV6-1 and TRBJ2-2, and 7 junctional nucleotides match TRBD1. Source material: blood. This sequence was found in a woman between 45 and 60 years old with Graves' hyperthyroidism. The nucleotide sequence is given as TGTGCCAGCAGCCGCGAGGGGGCCTACACCGGGGAGCTGTTTTTT. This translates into CASSREGAYTGELFF.